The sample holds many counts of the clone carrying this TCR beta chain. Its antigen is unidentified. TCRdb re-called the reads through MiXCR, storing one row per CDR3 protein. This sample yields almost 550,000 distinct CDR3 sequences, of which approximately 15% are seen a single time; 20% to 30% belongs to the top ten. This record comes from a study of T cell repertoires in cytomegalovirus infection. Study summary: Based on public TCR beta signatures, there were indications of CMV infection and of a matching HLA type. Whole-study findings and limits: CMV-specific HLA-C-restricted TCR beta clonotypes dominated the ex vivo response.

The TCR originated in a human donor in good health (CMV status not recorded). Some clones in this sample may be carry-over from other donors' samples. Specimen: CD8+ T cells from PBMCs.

The CDR3 loop reads CASSLASGGPYNEQFF. CDR3 sequence (DNA): TGTGCCAGCAGTTTAGCTAGCGGGGGGCCCTACAATGAGCAGTTCTTC. J is TRBJ2-1 and V is TRBV12-3 or TRBV12-4, with 10 bases matching TRBD2. V was clipped by 0 bases and J by 2 bases; unmatched bases: 1. The CDR3 has 16 residues.